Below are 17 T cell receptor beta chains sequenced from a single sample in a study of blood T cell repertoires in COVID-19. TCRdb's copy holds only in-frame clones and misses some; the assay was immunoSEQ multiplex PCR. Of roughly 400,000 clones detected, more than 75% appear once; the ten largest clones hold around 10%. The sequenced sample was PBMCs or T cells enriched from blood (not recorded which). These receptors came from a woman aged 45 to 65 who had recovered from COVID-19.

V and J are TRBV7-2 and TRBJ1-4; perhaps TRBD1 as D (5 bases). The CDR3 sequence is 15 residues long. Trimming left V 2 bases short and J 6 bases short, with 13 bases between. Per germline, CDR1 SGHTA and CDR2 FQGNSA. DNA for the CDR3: TGTGCCAGCAGCTTATCAGGGATTGCTTATGAAAAACTGTTTTTT. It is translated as CASSLSGIAYEKLFF.

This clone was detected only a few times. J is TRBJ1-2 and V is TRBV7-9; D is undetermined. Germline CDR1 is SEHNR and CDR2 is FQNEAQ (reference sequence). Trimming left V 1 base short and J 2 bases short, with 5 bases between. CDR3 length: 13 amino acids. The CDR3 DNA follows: TGTGCCAGCAGCTTAGAACAGAACTATGGCTACACCTTC. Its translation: CASSLEQNYGYTF.

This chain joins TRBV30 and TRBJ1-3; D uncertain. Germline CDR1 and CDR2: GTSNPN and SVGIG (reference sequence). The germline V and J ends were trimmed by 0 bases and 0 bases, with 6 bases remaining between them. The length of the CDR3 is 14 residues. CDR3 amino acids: CAWSVRSSGNTIYF. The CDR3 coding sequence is TGTGCCTGGAGTGTTAGGAGCTCTGGAAACACCATATATTTT.

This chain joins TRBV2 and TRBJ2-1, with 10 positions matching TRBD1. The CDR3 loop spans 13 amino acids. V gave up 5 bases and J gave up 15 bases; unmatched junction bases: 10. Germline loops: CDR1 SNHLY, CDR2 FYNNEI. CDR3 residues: CASSSGTGDLPFF. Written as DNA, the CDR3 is TGTGCCAGCAGTTCCGGGACAGGGGACCTGCCGTTCTTC.

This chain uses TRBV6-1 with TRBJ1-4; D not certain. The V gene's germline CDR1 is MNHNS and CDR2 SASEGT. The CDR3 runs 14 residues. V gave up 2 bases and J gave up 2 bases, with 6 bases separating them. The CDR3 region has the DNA TGTGCCAGCAGTGAACTTCGGACTAATGAAAAACTGTTTTTT. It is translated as CASSELRTNEKLFF.

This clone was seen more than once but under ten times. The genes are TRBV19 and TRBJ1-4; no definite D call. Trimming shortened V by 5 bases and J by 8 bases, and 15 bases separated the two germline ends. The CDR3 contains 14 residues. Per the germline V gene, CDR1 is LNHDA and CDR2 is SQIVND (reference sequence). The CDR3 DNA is TGTGCCAGTAGTTTGGATTTATGGAGAGAAAAACTGTTTTTT. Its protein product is CASSLDLWREKLFF.

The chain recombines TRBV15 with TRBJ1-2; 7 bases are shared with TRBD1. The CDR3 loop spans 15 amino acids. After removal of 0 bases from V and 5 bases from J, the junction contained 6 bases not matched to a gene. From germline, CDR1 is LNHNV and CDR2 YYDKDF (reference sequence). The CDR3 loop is CATSRDSGQEYGYTF. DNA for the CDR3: TGTGCCACCAGCAGAGATAGTGGACAGGAGTATGGCTACACCTTC.

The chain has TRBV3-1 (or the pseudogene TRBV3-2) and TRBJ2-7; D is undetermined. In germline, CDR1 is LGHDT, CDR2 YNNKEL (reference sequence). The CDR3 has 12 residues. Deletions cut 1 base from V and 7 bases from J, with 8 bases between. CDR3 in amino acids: CASSQGSREQYF. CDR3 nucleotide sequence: TGTGCCAGCAGCCAAGGTTCTCGGGAGCAGTACTTC.

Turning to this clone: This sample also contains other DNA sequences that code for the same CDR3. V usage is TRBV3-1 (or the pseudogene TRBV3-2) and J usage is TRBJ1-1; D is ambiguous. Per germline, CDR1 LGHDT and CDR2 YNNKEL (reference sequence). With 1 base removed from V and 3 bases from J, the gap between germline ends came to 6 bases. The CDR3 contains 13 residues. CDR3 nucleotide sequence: TGTGCCAGCAGCCAAGCCGGGGACACTGAAGCTTTCTTT. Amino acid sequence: CASSQAGDTEAFF.

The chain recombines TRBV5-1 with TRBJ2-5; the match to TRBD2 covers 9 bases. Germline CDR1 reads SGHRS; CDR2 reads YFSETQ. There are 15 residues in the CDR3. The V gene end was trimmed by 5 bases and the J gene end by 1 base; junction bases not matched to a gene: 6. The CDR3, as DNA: TGCGCCAGCAGAAGGGCTAGCGGGACCCAAGAGACCCAGTACTTC. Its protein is CASRRASGTQETQYF.

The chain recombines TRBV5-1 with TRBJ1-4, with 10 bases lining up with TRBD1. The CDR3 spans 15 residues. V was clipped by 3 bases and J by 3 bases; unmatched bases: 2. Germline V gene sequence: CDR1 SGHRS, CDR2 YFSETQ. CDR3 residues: CASSSGQGANEKLFF. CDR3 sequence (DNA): TGCGCCAGCAGCTCAGGACAGGGGGCTAATGAAAAACTGTTTTTT.

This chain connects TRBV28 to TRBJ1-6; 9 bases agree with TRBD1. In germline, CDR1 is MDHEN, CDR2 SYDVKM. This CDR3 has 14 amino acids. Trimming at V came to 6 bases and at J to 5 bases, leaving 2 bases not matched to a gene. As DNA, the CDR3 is TGTGCCAGCAGAGGGACAGGGAATAATTCACCCCTCCACTTT. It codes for CASRGTGNNSPLHF. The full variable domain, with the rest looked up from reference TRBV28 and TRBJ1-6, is DVKVTQSSRYLVKRTGEKVFLECVQDMDHENMFWYRQDPGLGLRLIYFSYDVKMKEKGDIPEGYSVSREKKERFSLILESASTNQTSMYLCASRGTGNNSPLHFGNGTRLTVT.

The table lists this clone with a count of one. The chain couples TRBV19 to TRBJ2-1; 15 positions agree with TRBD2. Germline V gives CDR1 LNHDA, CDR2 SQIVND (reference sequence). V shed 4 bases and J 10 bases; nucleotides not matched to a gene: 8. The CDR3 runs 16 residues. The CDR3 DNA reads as TGTGCCAGTAGTACCCGGACTAGCGGGGGGGCTGGAGAGCAGTTCTTC. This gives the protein CASSTRTSGGAGEQFF.

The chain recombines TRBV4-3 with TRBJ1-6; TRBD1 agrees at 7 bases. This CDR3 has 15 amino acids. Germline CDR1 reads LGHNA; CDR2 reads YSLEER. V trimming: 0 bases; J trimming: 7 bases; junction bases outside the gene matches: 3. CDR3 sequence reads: CASSQEGQANSPLHF. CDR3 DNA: TGCGCCAGCAGCCAAGAAGGACAGGCAAATTCACCCCTCCACTTT.

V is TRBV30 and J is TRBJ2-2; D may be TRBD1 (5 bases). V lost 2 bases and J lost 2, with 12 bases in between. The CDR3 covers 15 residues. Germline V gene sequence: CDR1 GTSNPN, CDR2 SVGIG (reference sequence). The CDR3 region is CAWSPRGRNTGELFF. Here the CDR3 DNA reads TGTGCCTGGAGTCCTAGGGGCCGCAACACCGGGGAGCTGTTTTTT.

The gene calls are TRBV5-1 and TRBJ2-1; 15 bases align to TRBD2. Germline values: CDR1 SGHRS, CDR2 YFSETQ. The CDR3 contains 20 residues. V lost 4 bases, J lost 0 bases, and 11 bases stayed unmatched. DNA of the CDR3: TGCGCCAGCAGCCCATCCGGCGGGACTAGCGGGGGGAGCTCCTACAATGAGCAGTTCTTC. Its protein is CASSPSGGTSGGSSYNEQFF.

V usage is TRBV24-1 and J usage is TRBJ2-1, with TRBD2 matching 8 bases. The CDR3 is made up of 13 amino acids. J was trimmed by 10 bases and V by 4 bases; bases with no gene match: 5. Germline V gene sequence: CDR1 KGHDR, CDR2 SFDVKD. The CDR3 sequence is CATSDYERGEQFF. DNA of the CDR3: TGTGCCACCAGTGACTATGAGCGGGGGGAGCAGTTCTTC.